What follows are 12 T cell receptor beta chains derived from one specimen sequenced in a study of cytomegalovirus exposure and HLA in healthy donors (dated 2017 in TCRdb). Libraries were constructed by the immunoSEQ multiplex PCR assay. The multiplex PCR relied on a mix of 60 forward primers for TCR Vbeta segments and 13 reverse primers for TCR Jbeta segments. Entries here come from immuneACCESS through TCRdb and include only in-frame sequences with V and J called. Some clones fail to appear in such tables; in the studies checked, an unresolved V gene covers under half of the shortfall, and the cause of the remainder is unknown. A total of under 200,000 clones appear in this sample, around 85% of them only once. Around 4% of the sample comes from the top ten. Sequencing was performed on PBMCs. These receptor sequences come from a middle-aged man in good health and CMV-seronegative.

The gene calls are TRBV2 and TRBJ2-5; tentative D call: TRBD1 (6 bases). The ends were cut back, 8 bases at V and 3 bases at J, with 16 bases in the middle. The CDR3 contains 14 residues. CDR1 and CDR2 (germline): SNHLY, FYNNEI. Here the CDR3 DNA reads TGTGCCAGCTGTTCCTCACAGGGAGAAGAGACCCAGTACTTC. Translating it yields CASCSSQGEETQYF. The whole variable domain, remainder taken from reference TRBV2 and TRBJ2-5, is EPEVTQTPSHQVTQMGQEVILRCVPISNHLYFYWYRQILGQKVEFLVSFYNNEISEKSEIFDDQFSVERPDGSNFTLKIRSTKLEDSAMYFCASCSSQGEETQYFGPGTRLLVL.

The genes are TRBV28 and TRBJ2-7; perhaps TRBD2 as D (6 bases). Between the trimmed V and J ends, which lost 3 bases and 6 bases, there was a span of 9 bases. Germline CDR1 is MDHEN and CDR2 is SYDVKM. The CDR3 has 12 amino acids. The CDR3 DNA reads as TGTGCCAGCAGTTTGACTAGTTCCGAGCAGTACTTC. This gives the protein CASSLTSSEQYF.

This clone is a singleton in its sample. The chain combines TRBV6-5 with TRBJ1-1, with a possible D match to TRBD1 (5 bases). This CDR3 contains 13 residues. Between the trimmed V and J ends, which lost 8 bases and 3 bases, there was a span of 13 bases. Looked up from germline, CDR1 is MNHEY and CDR2 is SVGAGI. The CDR3 region has the DNA TGTGCCAGCGGGGGAGCGGGGTACACTGAAGCTTTCTTT. Its translation: CASGGAGYTEAFF.

As for this clone: The same CDR3 can be traced to other DNA sequences in this sample. The rearrangement links TRBV20-1 to TRBJ2-5; D gene uncertain. This CDR3 spans 11 amino acids. Per the germline V gene, CDR1 is DFQATT and CDR2 is SNEGSKA (reference sequence). Trimming removed 1 base at V and 4 bases at J, with 4 bases between. As DNA, the CDR3 is TGCAGTGCTAGAGTTAGAGAGACCCAGTACTTC. As protein: CSARVRETQYF.

The rearrangement uses TRBV19 and TRBJ2-4, with D possibly being TRBD1 (6 bases). Trimming took off 3 bases at V and 1 base at J, with 16 bases between the two ends. This CDR3 contains 17 residues. Germline V lookup: CDR1 LNHDA, CDR2 SQIVND (reference sequence). The CDR3 DNA sequence: TGTGCCAGTAGTATGGGGCCAGGGGATTTGGCCAAAAACATTCAGTACTTC. Its translation: CASSMGPGDLAKNIQYF.

V gene TRBV5-6 combines with J gene TRBJ2-7, with D unresolved. In germline, CDR1 is SGHDT, CDR2 YYEEEE. This CDR3 spans 14 amino acids. V lost 1 base to trimming and J lost 2 bases, with 10 bases between them. The CDR3 sequence is CASSLLPMTYEQYF. The DNA of the CDR3 is TGTGCCAGCAGCTTGCTACCGATGACCTACGAGCAGTACTTC. Full variable domain (outside the CDR3, taken from reference TRBV5-6 and TRBJ2-7): DAGVTQSPTHLIKTRGQQVTLRCSPKSGHDTVSWYQQALGQGPQFIFQYYEEEERQRGNFPDRFSGHQFPNYSSELNVNALLLGDSALYLCASSLLPMTYEQYFGPGTRLTVT.

The chain links TRBV18 to TRBJ1-1, with a tentative D call TRBD1 (6 bases). Germline V gene sequence: CDR1 KGHSH, CDR2 LQKENI. Trimming shortened V by 6 bases and J by 1 base, and 12 bases separated the two germline ends. The CDR3 has 14 residues. CDR3 in amino acids: CASSQGTGNTEAFF. CDR3 bases: TGTGCCAGCTCGCAGGGGACGGGGAACACTGAAGCTTTCTTT.

J is TRBJ2-7 and V is TRBV10-2; D remains unclear. Trimming pared 7 bases from V and 2 bases from J, leaving 12 bases between. Germline loops: CDR1 WSHSY, CDR2 SAAADI. This CDR3 spans 13 amino acids. CDR3 in DNA: TGCGCCAGCACGCCAGGATCTACCTACGAGCAGTACTTC. Protein product: CASTPGSTYEQYF.

The chain uses TRBV7-6 and TRBJ2-5, with 10 bases identical to TRBD2. Germline V gene sequence: CDR1 SGHVS, CDR2 FNYEAQ. The CDR3 runs 16 residues. Losses at the gene ends were 5 bases for V and 3 bases for J; bases not matched to a gene: 9. CDR3: CASSGVSGGAKETQYF. CDR3 bases: TGTGCCAGCAGCGGAGTCAGCGGGGGGGCGAAAGAGACCCAGTACTTC.

The J gene is TRBJ2-7, the V gene TRBV13; D is possibly TRBD1 (5 bases). CDR1 PRHDT and CDR2 FYEKMQ come from the germline V gene (reference sequence). The CDR3 contains 13 residues. Between the trimmed V and J ends, which lost 3 bases and 5 bases, there was a span of 11 bases. This CDR3 is CASSFWGNDEQYF. The CDR3 region has the DNA TGTGCCAGCAGCTTTTGGGGCAACGACGAGCAGTACTTC.

V gene TRBV12-5 combines with J gene TRBJ1-3, with TRBD1 matching over 10 bases. This CDR3 spans 16 amino acids. The V gene end was trimmed by 1 base and the J gene end by 3 bases; junction bases not matched to a gene: 3. The germline gives CDR1 LGHNT, CDR2 FRNRAP. This CDR3 is CASGLGDRGLGNTIYF. CDR3 coding DNA: TGTGCTAGTGGTTTGGGCGACAGGGGGCTTGGAAACACCATATATTTT.

The chain is built from TRBV6-5 and TRBJ1-3, with D uncertain. V was cut by 10 bases and J by 2 bases, with 18 bases left in between. CDR3 length: 15 residues. Per germline, CDR1 MNHEY and CDR2 SVGAGI. Here the CDR3 DNA reads TGTGCCAATGAGTTCTCTCCAGGAACTGGAAACACCATATATTTT. Translated: CANEFSPGTGNTIYF.